The rows below give T cell receptor beta chains drawn from one sample of a study of post-analysis software for immune sequencing data. TCRdb redid the calling of the PCR reads with MiXCR, one entry per CDR3 protein. The repertoire consists of 650,000 to 850,000 distinct CDR3 sequences, with approximately 50% occurring once and the leading ten covering 4% to 5.5%. Input material: blood. These receptor sequences come from a girl between 5 and 17 years old with multiple sclerosis. Each CDR3 is given with its conserved first and last residue. A D gene is named only where the DNA matches it firmly. The size of a clone is reported for some rows only, either as once, few or many, or as a class for expanded clones.

CDR3 protein	CDR3 DNA	D gene	clone size	V gene	J gene
CASSFWTVNNEQFF	TGTGCCAGCAGCTTTTGGACAGTCAACAATGAGCAGTTCTTC	NA	NA	TRBV7-2	TRBJ2-1
CASSGLSGRTPRTEAFF	TGTGCCAGCAGTGGGTTGTCGGGGAGGACCCCCCGGACTGAAGCTTTCTTT	NA	NA	TRBV25-1	TRBJ1-1
CSARETSGGKNEQFF	TGCAGTGCTAGAGAGACTAGCGGGGGGAAGAATGAGCAGTTCTTC	TRBD2	few	TRBV20-1	TRBJ2-1
CASSLSSAGAYEQYF	TGCGCCAGCAGCTTGTCGTCGGCGGGCGCCTACGAGCAGTACTTC	NA	few	TRBV5-1	TRBJ2-7
CSARAPLNPAYEQYF	TGCAGTGCTAGAGCCCCCCTAAACCCTGCCTACGAGCAATACTTC	NA	NA	TRBV20-1	TRBJ2-7
CAISESGNGMNTEAFF	TGTGCCATCAGTGAGTCCGGGAATGGCATGAACACTGAAGCTTTCTTT	NA	NA	TRBV10-3	TRBJ1-1
CASSSRAQGHGYTF	TGCGCCAGCAGCTCGAGGGCCCAGGGTCATGGCTACACCTTC	NA	many	TRBV4-1	TRBJ1-2
CASDASAGGQETQYF	TGTGCCAGCGATGCTAGTGCGGGAGGGCAGGAGACCCAGTACTTC	TRBD2	NA	TRBV3-1	TRBJ2-5
CAISEGTSVKDEQFF	TGTGCCATCAGTGAGGGGACCTCGGTTAAGGATGAGCAGTTCTTC	NA	NA	TRBV10-3	TRBJ2-1
CASSLEGDGVTQYF	TGTGCTAGCAGCTTAGAGGGGGACGGGGTAACCCAGTACTTC	NA	few	TRBV7-7	TRBJ2-5
CASGAPTAQETQYF	TGCGCCAGCGGAGCCCCGACAGCTCAAGAGACCCAGTACTTC	NA	few	TRBV5-1	TRBJ2-5
CASRGLAGSNEQFF	TGCGCCAGCCGGGGACTAGCGGGATCTAATGAGCAGTTCTTC	TRBD2	NA	TRBV5-1	TRBJ2-1
CASSPPVGLAGGIYNEQYF	TGTGCCAGCTCACCACCGGTAGGGCTAGCGGGAGGTATCTACAATGAGCAGTACTTC	TRBD2	NA	TRBV18	TRBJ2-5
CASSARDYYEQYF	TGTGCCAGCAGCGCCCGGGACTACTACGAGCAGTACTTC	TRBD2	NA	TRBV7-9	TRBJ2-7
CASSLASGRRETQYF	TGCGCCAGCAGCTTGGCTAGCGGGAGACGGGAGACCCAGTACTTC	TRBD2	NA	TRBV5-1	TRBJ2-5
CSVVDGNGPNQPQHF	TGCAGCGTTGTTGATGGTAACGGGCCCAATCAGCCCCAGCATTTT	NA	NA	TRBV29-1	TRBJ1-5
CSARDGVAGGSYNEQFF	TGCAGTGCTAGAGATGGGGTAGCGGGAGGCTCCTACAATGAGCAGTTCTTC	TRBD2	few	TRBV20-1	TRBJ2-1
CSVEELAGPPQYF	TGCAGCGTTGAAGAACTAGCGGGCCCCCCGCAGTATTTT	TRBD2	few	TRBV29-1	TRBJ2-3
CAISDGGGTDTQYF	TGTGCCATCAGTGATGGAGGGGGCACAGATACGCAGTATTTT	NA	once	TRBV10-3	TRBJ2-3
CASSPPGPGSWETQYF	TGTGCCAGCAGTCCCCCGGGTCCCGGGAGCTGGGAGACCCAGTACTTC	NA	few	TRBV6-6	TRBJ2-5
CSVSRGQGRGPDGYTF	TGCAGCGTCAGCCGGGGACAGGGAAGGGGTCCGGATGGCTACACCTTC	TRBD1	many	TRBV29-1	TRBJ1-2
CASSLPGGRVRGETQYF	TGTGCCAGCAGCTTGCCTGGAGGCCGGGTTCGCGGAGAGACCCAGTACTTC	NA	few	TRBV5-6	TRBJ2-5
CSVGDRAGGYTF	TGCAGCGTGGGTGACAGGGCTGGCGGCTACACCTTC	TRBD1	NA	TRBV29-1	TRBJ1-2
CASSLEGIASYNEQFF	TGCGCCAGCAGCTTGGAGGGGATCGCCTCCTACAATGAGCAGTTCTTC	NA	NA	TRBV5-1	TRBJ2-1
CASSFGLVGDTQYF	TGTGCCAGCAGTTTTGGACTAGTAGGAGATACGCAGTATTTT	TRBD2	NA	TRBV28	TRBJ2-3
CSARRSRGENIQYF	TGCAGTGCTAGACGGTCACGGGGTGAGAACATTCAGTACTTC	NA	once	TRBV20-1	TRBJ2-4
CSVVLRVERYEQYF	TGCAGCGTTGTACTTAGGGTAGAACGCTACGAGCAGTACTTC	NA	NA	TRBV29-1	TRBJ2-7
CASSSSDNSYEQYF	TGTGCCAGCAGCTCCTCGGACAACTCCTACGAGCAGTACTTC	NA	NA	TRBV13	TRBJ2-7
CASSPTPYNEQFF	TGTGCCAGCAGCCCGACGCCGTACAATGAGCAGTTCTTC	NA	NA	TRBV7-3	TRBJ2-1
CSARDPSDYNEQYF	TGCAGTGCTAGAGATCCTAGCGACTACAATGAGCAGTACTTC	NA	NA	TRBV20-1	TRBJ2-5
CSARQGTSSYEQYF	TGCAGTGCTAGACAGGGTACCAGCTCCTACGAGCAGTACTTC	NA	NA	TRBV20-1	TRBJ2-7
CSAAGAGTYEQYF	TGCAGCGCTGCTGGGGCCGGGACCTACGAGCAGTACTTC	NA	NA	TRBV29-1	TRBJ2-7
CASSLGATGGPYEQYF	TGTGCCAGCAGCTTAGGGGCAACGGGGGGGCCCTACGAGCAGTACTTC	TRBD2	NA	TRBV7-2	TRBJ2-7
CASSTQGAHTEAFF	TGTGCCAGCAGTACTCAGGGGGCGCACACTGAAGCTTTCTTT	TRBD1	NA	TRBV25-1	TRBJ1-1
CASSPGTGGLWGYGYTF	TGTGCCAGCTCACCCGGGACAGGGGGCCTTTGGGGCTATGGCTACACCTTC	TRBD1	NA	TRBV18	TRBJ1-2
CASSTGTSGSDTQYF	TGCGCCAGCAGCACGGGGACTAGCGGATCAGATACGCAGTATTTT	TRBD2	few	TRBV5-1	TRBJ2-3
CASSVGRVALYGYTF	TGTGCCAGCAGCGTTGGACGTGTGGCTCTCTATGGCTACACCTTC	NA	NA	TRBV9	TRBJ1-2
CSAQARGLGSYEQYF	TGCAGTGCTCAAGCACGGGGGTTGGGCTCCTACGAGCAGTACTTC	NA	NA	TRBV20-1	TRBJ2-7
CASSQEVTGGRLETQYF	TGCGCCAGCAGCCAAGAAGTGACAGGGGGCCGGTTGGAGACCCAGTACTTC	TRBD1	few	TRBV4-1	TRBJ2-5
CASSSRTSGGNEQFF	TGCGCCAGCAGCTCCAGGACTAGCGGGGGCAATGAGCAGTTCTTC	TRBD2	NA	TRBV5-1	TRBJ2-1
CASSYGTSVSYEQYF	TGTGCCAGCAGTTACGGGACTAGCGTCTCCTACGAGCAGTACTTC	TRBD2	NA	TRBV6-6	TRBJ2-7
CASSGTGIDYEQYF	TGTGCCAGCTCAGGGACGGGGATTGACTACGAGCAGTACTTC	NA	NA	TRBV18	TRBJ2-7
CASSHLAGARQETQYF	TGTGCCAGCAGCCACTTAGCGGGGGCAAGACAAGAGACCCAGTACTTC	TRBD2	NA	TRBV7-9	TRBJ2-5
CSARDGGGPYEQYF	TGCAGTGCTAGAGACGGCGGGGGGCCCTACGAGCAGTACTTC	TRBD2	NA	TRBV20-1	TRBJ2-7
CASLSGSVYNEQFF	TGTGCCAGCCTTAGCGGGAGTGTCTACAATGAGCAGTTCTTC	TRBD2	few	TRBV27	TRBJ2-1
CASSLLGTVSSYEQYF	TGCGCCAGCAGCTTGCTAGGGACAGTCAGCTCCTACGAGCAGTACTTC	TRBD1	NA	TRBV5-1	TRBJ2-7
CASSVWDRRGGTQYF	TGTGCCAGCAGTGTCTGGGACAGGAGAGGTGGGACCCAGTACTTC	TRBD1	NA	TRBV25-1	TRBJ2-5
CASSTGQGAIAKNIQYF	TGCGCCAGCAGCACCGGACAGGGGGCTATAGCCAAAAACATTCAGTACTTC	TRBD1	NA	TRBV5-1	TRBJ2-4
CSATGGGSVETQYF	TGCAGTGCCACGGGGGGAGGTAGTGTGGAGACCCAGTACTTC	TRBD2	few	TRBV20-1	TRBJ2-5
CASSLRSGASSYEQYF	TGTGCCAGCAGCTTAAGGTCGGGGGCTTCCTCCTACGAGCAGTACTTC	NA	NA	TRBV11-1	TRBJ2-7
CSAGGLAGEAPYEQYF	TGCAGCGCCGGGGGACTAGCGGGGGAAGCCCCCTACGAGCAGTACTTC	TRBD2	NA	TRBV29-1	TRBJ2-7
CSARLAGWETQYF	TGCAGTGCTAGACTAGCGGGGTGGGAGACCCAGTACTTC	TRBD2	NA	TRBV20-1	TRBJ2-5
CASTNPAGMASYGYTF	TGTGCCAGCACCAATCCGGCAGGGATGGCTAGCTATGGCTACACCTTC	NA	once	TRBV6-1	TRBJ1-2
CSARIGASNTEAFF	TGCAGTGCTAGAATCGGGGCGTCTAACACTGAAGCTTTCTTT	NA	NA	TRBV20-1	TRBJ1-1
CASSQSTSLRETQYF	TGCGCCAGCAGCCAATCGACTTCATTGAGGGAGACCCAGTACTTC	NA	NA	TRBV4-1	TRBJ2-5
CASSTGPAYNEQFF	TGTGCCAGCAGTACCGGACCAGCCTACAATGAGCAGTTCTTC	NA	NA	TRBV7-8	TRBJ2-1
CASSRKVGTSGRYEQFF	TGTGCCAGCAGCCGGAAGGTGGGGACTAGCGGGAGGTATGAGCAGTTCTTC	TRBD2	NA	TRBV11-1	TRBJ2-1
CASSLERGRNYGYTF	TGTGCCAGCAGCTTAGAGAGGGGGCGCAACTATGGCTACACCTTC	TRBD1	NA	TRBV7-6	TRBJ1-2
CSVAGALGTEAFF	TGCAGCGTTGCGGGGGCTCTAGGGACTGAAGCTTTCTTT	NA	NA	TRBV29-1	TRBJ1-1
CASSVEETGFEQYF	TGTGCCAGCAGCGTTGAAGAAACAGGGTTCGAGCAGTACTTC	NA	once	TRBV9	TRBJ2-7